This T cell receptor beta chain stems from a study of blood T cell repertoires in COVID-19. Study context: Some COVID-19 samples were acute and others convalescent; all came from the United States, Italy and Spain. From T cells, B-cell-depleted T cells, or PBMCs came the material, which was cDNA or gDNA.

The CDR3 extends over 17 amino acids. The V gene's germline CDR1 is MNHNY and CDR2 SVGAGI (reference sequence). V dropped 5 bases and J dropped 2; count of bases not matched to a gene: 12. In the original workflow: Amplification from reference gene primers served as the basis for estimated nucleated cell counts. This table comes from immunoSEQ multiplex PCR, and its TCRdb copy is limited to in-frame clones, with some not included. V and J calls and clone size are those listed in that table; D and trimming were worked out from the DNA. The data hold roughly 200,000 clones, with around nine tenths observed a single time.

This clonotype was obtained from a man aged 55 to 70 who had recovered from COVID-19. The sequenced sample consisted of peripheral blood. J is TRBJ2-1 and V is TRBV6-6, with 7 bases lining up with TRBD1. The CDR3 protein is CASSPLEVTGPYNEQFF. The CDR3 bases are TGTGCCAGCAGTCCTTTGGAAGTGACAGGGCCCTACAATGAGCAGTTCTTC.